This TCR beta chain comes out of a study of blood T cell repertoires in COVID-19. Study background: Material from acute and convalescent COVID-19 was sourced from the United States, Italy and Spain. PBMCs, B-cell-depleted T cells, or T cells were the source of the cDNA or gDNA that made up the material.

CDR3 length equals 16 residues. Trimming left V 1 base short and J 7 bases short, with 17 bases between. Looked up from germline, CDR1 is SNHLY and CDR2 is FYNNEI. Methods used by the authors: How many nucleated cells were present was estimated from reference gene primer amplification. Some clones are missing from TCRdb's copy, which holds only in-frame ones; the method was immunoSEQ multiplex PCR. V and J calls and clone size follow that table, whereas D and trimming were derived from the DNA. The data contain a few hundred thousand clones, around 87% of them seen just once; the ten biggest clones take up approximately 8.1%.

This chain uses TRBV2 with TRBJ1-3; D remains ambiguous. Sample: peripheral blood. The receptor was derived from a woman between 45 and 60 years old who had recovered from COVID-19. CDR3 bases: TGTGCCAGCAGTGAAGTAGTGAGGGCTTACGCGAACACCATATATTTT. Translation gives CASSEVVRAYANTIYF.